This is a list of T cell receptor beta chains from one sample in a study of CD8 T cells in ankylosing spondylitis. TCRdb redid the calling of the 5' RACE reads with MiXCR, one entry per CDR3 protein. The sample holds roughly 300,000 distinct CDR3 sequences; under 8.5% are singletons and the top ten take approximately 15%. What was sequenced was blood, either unsorted or a sorted T cell fraction (not recorded which). The receptors stem from a male donor with ankylosing spondylitis. Both conserved end residues are part of each CDR3. The D gene is left open where the match is weak.

j_call: TRBJ2-1; d_call: -; v_call: TRBV29-1; cdr3_aa: CSVESSGGGEQFF
j_call: TRBJ2-4; d_call: -; v_call: TRBV5-6; cdr3_aa: CASILWSAEGNIQYF
j_call: TRBJ1-1; d_call: -; v_call: TRBV20-1; cdr3_aa: CSARGRPGPAEAFF
j_call: TRBJ2-7; d_call: -; v_call: TRBV14; cdr3_aa: CASSLGASYHEQYF
j_call: TRBJ1-6; d_call: -; v_call: TRBV18; cdr3_aa: CASSPGDSPLHF
j_call: TRBJ2-1; d_call: TRBD2; v_call: TRBV20-1; cdr3_aa: CSASPSGYNEQFF
j_call: TRBJ2-3; d_call: -; v_call: TRBV7-6; cdr3_aa: CASSLGGPDTQYF
j_call: TRBJ1-3; d_call: -; v_call: TRBV5-1; cdr3_aa: CASSLAAGHGNTIYF
j_call: TRBJ1-2; d_call: -; v_call: TRBV12-3/TRBV12-4; cdr3_aa: CASSSQEIYGYTF
j_call: TRBJ1-2; d_call: -; v_call: TRBV6-1; cdr3_aa: CASSDAGVQTSYGYTF
j_call: TRBJ2-1; d_call: -; v_call: TRBV29-1; cdr3_aa: CSGSGPTYNEQFF
j_call: TRBJ2-2; d_call: -; v_call: TRBV2; cdr3_aa: CASNWQGSNTGELFF
j_call: TRBJ2-3; d_call: TRBD2; v_call: TRBV29-1; cdr3_aa: CSVATLRLAVSTDTQYF
j_call: TRBJ2-1; d_call: -; v_call: TRBV11-2; cdr3_aa: CASSLRVDGGGEHNEQFF
j_call: TRBJ2-5; d_call: -; v_call: TRBV7-9; cdr3_aa: CASSLAAEETQYF
j_call: TRBJ1-1; d_call: TRBD1; v_call: TRBV5-1; cdr3_aa: CASSRTGTANTEAFF